This is a list of T cell receptor beta chains from one sample in a study of tumor and adjacent non-tumor tissue in lung cancer. MiXCR, applied by TCRdb to the multiplex PCR reads, yields one record per CDR3 protein. This sample has some 68,000 distinct CDR3 sequences, with roughly three quarters found just once. The sample taken for sequencing was distant non-tumor lung tissue. The receptors were sampled from a man in his 60s with non-small cell lung cancer. CDR3s include the opening cysteine and the closing phenylalanine or tryptophan.

cdr3_aa j_call v_call
CASSLVGTFEEYF TRBJ2-7 TRBV5-6
CSTIDIAGMIGQYF TRBJ2-7 TRBV20-1
CATSVRRGAGGSYEQYF TRBJ2-7 TRBV6-1
CSFYVREGNTDTQYF TRBJ2-3 TRBV20-1
CARCLARQNTDMQYF TRBJ2-3 TRBV13
CASSSRVSYNEQFF TRBJ2-1 TRBV11-2
CASSSKQINTEAFF TRBJ1-1 TRBV27
CASSPTGLAGVDTQYF TRBJ2-3 TRBV7-6
CSVGEGENTEAIF TRBJ1-1 TRBV29-1
CASSSVGGDSNQPRHF TRBJ1-5 TRBV5-5
CTWSVAGAGELFF TRBJ2-2 TRBV30
CATSLCWTSGVSTDTQYF TRBJ2-3 TRBV28
CSVVSVGDEQYF TRBJ2-7 TRBV29-1
CSARGQGQLSYEQYF TRBJ2-7 TRBV20-1
CASSLGSLRDLIETEYF TRBJ2-5 TRBV7-2
CASIVGTKNTGELFF TRBJ2-2 TRBV9
CAGSAGLAGAETQHF TRBJ2-5 TRBV7-8
CSVGIGVQGTQYF TRBJ2-5 TRBV29-1
CSVRFNTGTGSNYGYTF TRBJ1-2 TRBV29-1
CAISEGLASTDTQYF TRBJ2-3 TRBV10-3
CASSIGTFYEQYF TRBJ2-7 TRBV6-5
CASCLARGLQEIQYF TRBJ2-5 TRBV11-1
CASSFDAYGTNEQFF TRBJ2-1 TRBV11-1
CSVEDHMGGGYTF TRBJ1-2 TRBV29-1
CASSENSNNEQFF TRBJ2-1 TRBV25-1
CSALSKLATSEAFF TRBJ1-1 TRBV20-1
CASSQYLGAMNTEAFF TRBJ1-1 TRBV6-5
CPSNLKVPYNEQFF TRBJ2-1 TRBV5-6
CASSIRQGSGSVANVLTF TRBJ2-6 TRBV13
CVSGYTSGTGELFF TRBJ2-2 TRBV11-1
CASTYDETGRPYSNQPQHF TRBJ1-5 TRBV6-2/TRBV6-3
CASIYGTNYGYTF TRBJ1-2 TRBV6-6
CASSRAAFSYEQYF TRBJ2-7 TRBV6-5